This T cell receptor (beta chain) was documented in a study of OX40 agonist ivuxolimab in advanced cancers. Study as a whole: Participants could have had prior anti-PD-1, anti-PD-L1 or anti-CTLA-4 therapy, and about 40% had some.

The investigators sampled blood at baseline, at cycle 4 day 1, and at cycle 7 day 1. Regarding the study as a whole: Individuals who were partial responders at 0.1-3.0 mg/kg had clonal expansion that ranked among the lowest. Antigen specificity was not determined for the expanded peripheral T cells.

As regards this clone: Its antigen is not identified.

Only in-frame clones appear in the TCRdb table, and some are missing; sequencing was by immunoSEQ multiplex PCR. The sample lists 55,000 or so clones, roughly 90% occurring once. The sample in question was CD4+ or CD8+ T cells sorted from blood, obtained in a trial of the OX40 agonist ivuxolimab. The TCR sequence derives from an adult with an advanced solid tumor such as melanoma, head and neck, liver or kidney cancer.

In DNA form, the CDR3 reads TGTGCCAGCAGCAAGACTAGCGGGGGGTCAGATACGCAGTATTTT. Protein sequence: CASSKTSGGSDTQYF. This chain uses TRBV5-4 with TRBJ2-3, with 13 nucleotides matching TRBD2. CDR3 length: 15 amino acids. Trimming removed 4 bases from V and 4 bases from J; junction bases left unmatched: 3. In germline, CDR1 is SGHNT, CDR2 YYREEE (reference sequence).